These 11 T cell receptor beta chains were all obtained from the same sample, sequenced in a study of post-analysis software for immune sequencing data (dated by TCRdb to about 2015). Results and caveats for the whole study, not just this receptor: Patients showed significantly higher frequencies than controls for roughly five TRBV segments, among them TRBV5-6, TRBV5-1 and TRBV20-1.

These receptors have no known antigen. Library preparation used PCR. The listed sequencing device is Illumina HiSeq 2500. To reduce PCR and sequencing biases, unique molecular identifiers were built into the TCR beta cDNA libraries. The public reads were reanalyzed by TCRdb: fastp trimming at Q25, MiXCR alignment, in-frame beta chains only. Duplicate CDR3 protein sequences are folded into a single record with the most common DNA and genes. The sample data list roughly 800,000 distinct CDR3 sequences, and just over 45% of these were observed just once. The ten largest clones represent 4% to 5% of the sample. Material for sequencing was blood. The receptors stem from a girl aged 5-17 years with multiple sclerosis.

The chain combines TRBV6-2 or TRBV6-3 with TRBJ2-1; a possible D gene is TRBD1 (5 bases). Germline V lookup: CDR1 MNHEY, CDR2 SVGEGT. Trimming shortened V by 5 bases and J by 6 bases, and 14 bases separated the two germline ends. The CDR3 has 14 amino acids. The CDR3: CASSTPAGPNEQFF. The CDR3 region has the DNA TGTGCCAGCAGTACCCCGGCAGGGCCCAATGAGCAGTTCTTC.

V usage is TRBV5-1 and J usage is TRBJ1-2; weak D call: TRBD1 (5 bases). CDR3 length: 13 amino acids. The germline CDR1 and CDR2 sequences are SGHRS and YFSETQ. The V gene lost 4 bases and the J gene lost 4 bases, with 11 bases spanning the gap. The CDR3 bases are TGCGCCAGCAGCCATGACGGGGGCTATGGCTACACCTTC. Translated: CASSHDGGYGYTF.

The chain links TRBV19 to TRBJ2-7, with unresolved D. V gave up 3 bases and J gave up 1 base, with 4 bases separating them. This CDR3 has 12 residues. Germline V gives CDR1 LNHDA, CDR2 SQIVND (reference sequence). The CDR3 bases are TGTGCCAGTAGTATGGGGTCCTACGAGCAGTACTTC. Translation: CASSMGSYEQYF.

There are a few counts of this clonotype. The CDR3 sequence is CATSTSPLPRDEQFF. CDR3 sequence (DNA): TGTGCCACCAGCACAAGCCCCCTCCCCCGAGATGAGCAGTTCTTC. The chain carries TRBV15 and TRBJ2-1; D remains unclear. Trimming removed 4 bases at V and 8 bases at J, with 18 bases between. This CDR3 comprises 15 residues. Germline V gene sequence: CDR1 LNHNV, CDR2 YYDKDF (reference sequence).

Only a few counts were recorded for this clonotype. The chain carries TRBV7-9 and TRBJ2-5; no clear D gene. The CDR3 is 16 residues long. V was clipped by 1 base and J by 5 bases, with 17 bases between them. Looked up from germline, CDR1 is SEHNR and CDR2 is FQNEAQ (reference sequence). The CDR3 DNA is TGTGCCAGCAGCTTAGGAACGCTCCCTGTCCGGGAGACCCAGTACTTC. This gives the protein CASSLGTLPVRETQYF.

CDR3 residues: CASSPGMGGEQFF. Written as DNA, the CDR3 is TGTGCCAGCAGCCCTGGGATGGGGGGTGAGCAGTTCTTC. This chain uses TRBV12-3 or TRBV12-4 with TRBJ2-1, with a possible D match to TRBD2 (6 bases). V lost 6 bases and J lost 9, with 15 bases in between. The CDR3 is made up of 13 amino acids.

This clonotype was counted only a few times. The rearrangement joins TRBV29-1 to TRBJ1-2; D possibly corresponds to TRBD1 (5 bases). Germline CDR1 SQVTM, CDR2 ANQGSEA. The V gene lost 4 bases and the J gene lost 8 bases, with 14 bases spanning the gap. This CDR3 has 12 residues. CDR3 protein: CSVGPGGEGYTF. CDR3 nucleotides: TGCAGCGTTGGTCCGGGAGGGGAGGGCTACACCTTC.

Comments on this clonotype: One end of the junction does not line up with germline, which may come from a read error. The genes are TRBV28 and TRBJ2-5; 8 nucleotides align to TRBD1. Germline CDR1 is MDHEN and CDR2 is SYDVKM. The CDR3 sequence is 16 residues long. The CDR3 nucleotides read TGTGCCAGCACTTTAGGCAGGGGGCGTAGAGAAGAGACCCAGTACTTC. This translates into CASTLGRGRREETQYF.

The chain couples TRBV6-2 or TRBV6-3 to TRBJ2-4, with 7 bases lining up with TRBD2. The end of the DNA fits TRBJ2-7 better, so the J call may be wrong. Germline loops: CDR1 MNHEY, CDR2 SVGEGT. CDR3 length: 15 residues. CDR3 loop: CASSYSLADYYEQYF. In nucleotides, the CDR3 is TGTGCCAGCAGTTACAGCCTAGCGGACTACTACGAGCAGTACTTC.

This clonotype was detected a few times. This rearrangement joins TRBV29-1 to TRBJ2-1, with 9 nucleotides matching TRBD2. The CDR3 is 14 residues long. Looked up from germline, CDR1 is SQVTM and CDR2 is ANQGSEA. V dropped 5 bases and J dropped 11; count of bases not matched to a gene: 13. The CDR3 DNA is TGCAGCGTTCGTACGCCGGGACTAGCTTATAAGCAGTTCTTC. Its protein product is CSVRTPGLAYKQFF.

The chain has TRBV12-3 or TRBV12-4 and TRBJ1-2; 7 bases match TRBD1. This CDR3 contains 14 residues. V lost 3 bases and J lost 3; bases outside the gene matches: 4. CDR3 coding DNA: TGTGCCAGCAGTTTTGGCAGGGGGTACTATGGCTACACCTTC. This sequence encodes CASSFGRGYYGYTF.